One sample yielded the 28 T cell receptor beta chains listed below, sequenced in a study of radiation and T cells in renal cell carcinoma. Sequenced by immunoSEQ multiplex PCR; TCRdb stores in-frame clones only, minus some. The table records 90,000 to 100,000 clones, roughly 82% of them present only once. Time point specified: blood 4 weeks post-SBRT, at nephrectomy. Treatment specified: 15 Gy SBRT to primary tumor, nephrectomy 4 weeks later. Specimen: blood, collected from a patient whose treatment included radiotherapy and nephrectomy. These receptors all stem from a man in his 60s with renal cell carcinoma.

V usage is TRBV29-1 and J usage is TRBJ2-7; 8 bases are a match to TRBD1. V dropped 7 bases and J dropped 2; count of bases not matched to a gene: 7. CDR1 is SQVTM, CDR2 ANQGSEA, per germline. The CDR3 has 13 amino acids. The CDR3 sequence is CSGGQGKTYEQYF. The CDR3 DNA reads as TGCAGCGGTGGACAGGGAAAGACCTACGAGCAGTACTTC.

This chain joins TRBV4-1 and TRBJ2-2; 10 nucleotides match TRBD2. From germline, CDR1 is MGHRA and CDR2 YSYEKL. After removal of 0 bases from V and 7 bases from J, the junction contained 5 bases not matched to a gene. The CDR3 totals 16 residues. The CDR3 DNA reads as TGCGCCAGCAGCCAAGATGCTAGCGGGAGCGGCGGGGAGCTGTTTTTT. This gives the protein CASSQDASGSGGELFF.

The chain has TRBV19 and TRBJ1-5; TRBD1 matches 9 bases. This CDR3 contains 16 residues. Unmatched junction bases numbered 15, after V lost 9 bases and J lost 6 bases. CDR1 and CDR2 from the germline V gene are LNHDA and SQIVND (reference sequence). The CDR3 sequence is CASRGPTGGKGQPQHF. As DNA, the CDR3 is TGTGCCAGCCGGGGCCCCACAGGGGGCAAGGGTCAGCCCCAGCATTTT.

This rearrangement joins TRBV7-2 to TRBJ2-5; 12 positions match TRBD2. This CDR3 region has 16 residues. Unmatched junction bases numbered 6, after V lost 2 bases and J lost 5 bases. Germline V gene lookup returns CDR1 SGHTA and CDR2 FQGNSA. CDR3 in amino acids: CASSLRGLAGRETQYF. The DNA for the CDR3 is TGTGCCAGCAGCTTACGGGGACTAGCGGGCCGGGAGACCCAGTACTTC.

This clone was seen a handful of times. The V call is TRBV15, the J call TRBJ2-6; TRBD1 matches 7 bases. With 2 bases clipped from V and 0 bases from J, the junction kept 22 bases outside the gene matches. The germline CDR1 and CDR2 sequences are LNHNV and YYDKDF (reference sequence). The CDR3 is made up of 23 amino acids. The DNA for the CDR3 is TGTGCCACCAGCAGACCCTCTCTCCGGGACAGCCTCCCATCCTCCTCTGGGGCCAACGTCCTGACTTTC. Amino acids: CATSRPSLRDSLPSSSGANVLTF.

The CDR3 is CASRGGGANVLTF. The CDR3 DNA reads as TGTGCCAGCCGAGGAGGTGGGGCCAACGTCCTGACTTTC. The chain recombines TRBV28 with TRBJ2-6; TRBD2 might be the D (5 bases). Germline-derived CDR1 and CDR2 are MDHEN and SYDVKM. Trimming took off 8 bases at V and 3 bases at J, with 8 bases between the two ends. The CDR3 is 13 residues long.

This chain connects TRBV19 to TRBJ2-5, with TRBD1 as a possible D gene (6 bases). Germline V lookup: CDR1 LNHDA, CDR2 SQIVND (reference sequence). The V gene lost 4 bases and the J gene lost 1 base, with 10 bases spanning the gap. This CDR3 has 14 residues. The CDR3 DNA is TGTGCCAGTAGTAGGACAGAGAGCCAAGAGACCCAGTACTTC. Translation gives CASSRTESQETQYF. Supplemented by reference TRBV19 and TRBJ2-5, the full variable domain reads DGGITQSPKYLFRKEGQNVTLSCEQNLNHDAMYWYRQDPGQGLRLIYYSQIVNDFQKGDIAEGYSVSREKKESFPLTVTSAQKNPTAFYLCASSRTESQETQYFGPGTRLLVL.

V is TRBV2 and J is TRBJ2-7; 9 bases line up with TRBD2. Per the germline V gene, CDR1 is SNHLY and CDR2 is FYNNEI. V trimming: 3 bases; J trimming: 0 bases; junction bases outside the gene matches: 9. CDR3 length equals 17 residues. CDR3 amino acids: CASSDGVAGDLSYEQYF. The CDR3 DNA reads as TGTGCCAGCAGTGACGGGGTAGCGGGAGACCTCTCCTACGAGCAGTACTTC.

The chain couples TRBV19 to TRBJ1-2; a possible D gene is TRBD1 (6 bases). V lost 7 bases to trimming and J lost 7 bases, with 25 bases between them. The germline gives CDR1 LNHDA, CDR2 SQIVND (reference sequence). This CDR3 region has 16 residues. The CDR3 DNA is TGTGCCAGTAACCCGGACTCAGGGGTCATCGTCGGTGGCTACACCTTC. It yields the protein CASNPDSGVIVGGYTF.

This chain uses TRBV2 with TRBJ1-2; a possible D gene is TRBD1 (5 bases). Germline values: CDR1 SNHLY, CDR2 FYNNEI. The CDR3 runs to 13 residues. Trimming pared 4 bases from V and 3 bases from J, leaving 9 bases between. CDR3 nucleotides: TGTGCCAGCAGTGGAGGGGTGTACTATGGCTACACCTTC. Translating gives CASSGGVYYGYTF.

The CDR3 bases are TGTGCCATCAGTGAGTCCCGAGGTCGCTATTCTGGGGGGGACGAGCAGTACTTC. This translates into CAISESRGRYSGGDEQYF. The gene calls are TRBV10-3 and TRBJ2-7; 7 bases are a match to TRBD2. The CDR3 is 18 amino acids. V trimming: 0 bases; J trimming: 5 bases; junction bases outside the gene matches: 16. Germline lookup yields CDR1 ENHRY and CDR2 SYGVKD.

The chain is built from TRBV28 and TRBJ1-4; D uncertain. The germline V gene encodes CDR1 MDHEN and CDR2 SYDVKM. The CDR3 length is 13 residues. The germline V and J ends were trimmed by 3 bases and 7 bases, with 9 bases remaining between them. In nucleotides, the CDR3 is TGTGCCAGCAGTTTGGTTCAGCGTGAAAAACTGTTTTTT. It specifies CASSLVQREKLFF.

The chain recombines TRBV7-9 with TRBJ2-2; tentative D call: TRBD2 (6 bases). CDR3 length equals 15 residues. The V end was cut by 0 bases, the J end by 1 base, with 6 bases between. The V gene's germline CDR1 is SEHNR and CDR2 FQNEAQ (reference sequence). This CDR3 reads CASSLAGGNTGELFF. The CDR3 DNA sequence: TGTGCCAGCAGCTTAGCGGGGGGGAACACCGGGGAGCTGTTTTTT.

The chain carries TRBV5-4 and TRBJ1-2, with D unclear. The V end lost 0 bases, the J end lost 2 bases, and 5 bases lay between the germline ends. The CDR3 has 13 residues. Germline V CDR1 and CDR2: SGHNT, YYREEE (reference sequence). The CDR3 coding sequence is TGTGCCAGCAGCTTGGTTGAGAACTATGGCTACACCTTC. Protein product: CASSLVENYGYTF.

The chain uses TRBV5-1 and TRBJ2-2; D is ambiguous. V shed 1 base and J shed 1 base, with 8 bases lying between them. Germline loops: CDR1 SGHRS, CDR2 YFSETQ. CDR3 size: 15 residues. The CDR3 DNA is TGCGCCAGCAGCTTGATGGCAGTGAACACCGGGGAGCTGTTTTTT. The encoded protein is CASSLMAVNTGELFF. The full variable domain, completed using reference TRBV5-1 and TRBJ2-2, is KAGVTQTPRYLIKTRGQQVTLSCSPISGHRSVSWYQQTPGQGLQFLFEYFSETQRNKGNFPGRFSGRQFSNSRSEMNVSTLELGDSALYLCASSLMAVNTGELFFGEGSRLTVL.

This clone was counted only a few times. This sequence joins TRBV27 and TRBJ1-4; D unresolved. Germline V gene sequence: CDR1 MNHEY, CDR2 SMNVEV (reference sequence). Trimming took off 8 bases at V and 0 bases at J, with 10 bases between the two ends. This CDR3 region has 14 residues. The CDR3 DNA follows: TGTGCCAGCTCGCGACTCACAACTAATGAAAAACTGTTTTTT. It encodes CASSRLTTNEKLFF.

This clone came up once. One junction end disagrees with the germline gene, perhaps due to a read error. The chain is built from TRBV7-9 and TRBJ2-7; 10 bases map to TRBD2. The CDR3 runs to 13 residues. In germline, CDR1 is SEHNR, CDR2 FQNEAQ (reference sequence). CDR3 nucleotides: TGCAGGGGGGCTAGCGGGAGCCCCTACGAGCAGTACTTC. This encodes CRGASGSPYEQYF.

The chain is built from TRBV5-1 and TRBJ2-3; D possibly matches TRBD1 or TRBD2 (5 bases each). Trimming left V 4 bases short and J 1 base short, with 16 bases between. The CDR3 runs 16 residues. Germline V gene lookup returns CDR1 SGHRS and CDR2 YFSETQ. This CDR3 is CASSIVRDGGTDTQYF. DNA for the CDR3: TGCGCCAGCAGCATTGTCCGGGACGGAGGCACAGATACGCAGTATTTT. The complete variable domain, with remaining parts taken from reference TRBV5-1 and TRBJ2-3, reads KAGVTQTPRYLIKTRGQQVTLSCSPISGHRSVSWYQQTPGQGLQFLFEYFSETQRNKGNFPGRFSGRQFSNSRSEMNVSTLELGDSALYLCASSIVRDGGTDTQYFGPGTRLTVL.

This clone was seen more than once but under ten times. The V call is TRBV30, the J call TRBJ1-5; TRBD1 agrees at 8 bases. Trimming cost V 1 base and J 2 bases; bases outside gene matches: 4. This CDR3 has 15 amino acids. The germline CDR1 and CDR2 sequences are GTSNPN and SVGIG (reference sequence). In DNA form, the CDR3 reads TGTGCCTGGAGTGACCAGGGGGCGGGCAATCAGCCCCAGCATTTT. Its protein product is CAWSDQGAGNQPQHF.

The genes are TRBV4-3 and TRBJ1-4; no firm D call. CDR1 LGHNA and CDR2 YSLEER come from the germline V gene. Trimming pared 0 bases from V and 4 bases from J, leaving 21 bases between. The CDR3 extends over 19 amino acids. The CDR3 nucleotides read TGCGCCAGCAGCCAAGATCTAATCTTAGGACGAAACCATAATGAAAAACTGTTTTTT. Protein product: CASSQDLILGRNHNEKLFF.

J is TRBJ2-5 and V is TRBV7-9; D call uncertain. The CDR3 runs to 15 residues. V was pared by 5 bases and J by 5 bases, with 18 bases between. Germline V CDR1 and CDR2: SEHNR, FQNEAQ (reference sequence). The CDR3 region is CASSRPGTFQETQYF. The CDR3 DNA reads as TGTGCCAGCAGCCGGCCGGGCACCTTTCAGGAGACCCAGTACTTC.

This chain uses TRBV6-1 with TRBJ2-7; D not certain. The V end was cut by 2 bases, the J end by 2 bases, with 10 bases between. Germline V gene data show CDR1 as MNHNS and CDR2 as SASEGT. The CDR3 loop spans 14 amino acids. Here the CDR3 reads CASSESGYPYEQYF. Here the CDR3 DNA reads TGTGCCAGCAGTGAATCAGGATACCCCTACGAGCAGTACTTC.

This chain joins TRBV5-1 and TRBJ2-7; tentative D call: TRBD1 (6 bases). The length of the CDR3 is 13 residues. From germline, CDR1 is SGHRS and CDR2 YFSETQ. V gave up 0 bases and J gave up 5 bases, with 9 bases separating them. The CDR3 sequence: CASSLEGVDEQYF. CDR3 coding DNA: TGCGCCAGCAGCTTGGAGGGGGTGGACGAGCAGTACTTC.

This chain joins TRBV2 and TRBJ2-7, with D possibly being TRBD1 or TRBD2 (5 bases each). The CDR3 runs 14 residues. CDR1 and CDR2 from the germline V gene are SNHLY and FYNNEI. Trimming took off 3 bases at V and 2 bases at J, with 11 bases between the two ends. This CDR3 is CASSELAGPYEQYF. The CDR3 DNA reads as TGTGCCAGCAGTGAGCTAGCAGGGCCCTACGAGCAGTACTTC.

The chain combines TRBV19 with TRBJ2-7; TRBD1 agrees at 7 bases. Germline V gene data show CDR1 as LNHDA and CDR2 as SQIVND (reference sequence). The CDR3 runs 14 residues. With 5 bases clipped from V and 0 bases from J, the junction kept 4 bases outside the gene matches. The chain's CDR3 is CASSATGDSYEQYF. For the CDR3, the DNA is TGTGCCAGTAGTGCCACAGGGGACTCCTACGAGCAGTACTTC. The full variable domain, with the rest looked up from reference TRBV19 and TRBJ2-7, is DGGITQSPKYLFRKEGQNVTLSCEQNLNHDAMYWYRQDPGQGLRLIYYSQIVNDFQKGDIAEGYSVSREKKESFPLTVTSAQKNPTAFYLCASSATGDSYEQYFGPGTRLTVT.

The genes are TRBV6-1 and TRBJ2-7; 8 nucleotides agree with TRBD2. Germline V CDR1 and CDR2: MNHNS, SASEGT. V lost 8 bases, J lost 4 bases, and 13 bases stayed unmatched. CDR3 size: 15 residues. CDR3 region: CASRLQSGSQYEQYF. The CDR3 DNA sequence: TGTGCCAGCCGACTTCAAAGCGGGAGCCAATACGAGCAGTACTTC.

V and J are TRBV2 and TRBJ2-7; D ambiguous. With 8 bases removed from V and 3 bases from J, the gap between germline ends came to 14 bases. Germline CDR1 SNHLY, CDR2 FYNNEI. The CDR3 extends over 13 amino acids. The CDR3 spells CASVTPRSYEQYF. The CDR3 DNA follows: TGTGCCAGCGTAACCCCCCGGAGCTACGAGCAGTACTTC.

This chain uses TRBV15 with TRBJ2-3; the match to TRBD2 covers 7 bases. The CDR3 contains 16 residues. V dropped 5 bases and J dropped 6; count of bases not matched to a gene: 14. The germline gives CDR1 LNHNV, CDR2 YYDKDF (reference sequence). CDR3 in amino acids: CATSGWAGLGGDTQYF. For the CDR3, the DNA is TGTGCCACCAGCGGATGGGCAGGACTCGGGGGGGATACGCAGTATTTT.